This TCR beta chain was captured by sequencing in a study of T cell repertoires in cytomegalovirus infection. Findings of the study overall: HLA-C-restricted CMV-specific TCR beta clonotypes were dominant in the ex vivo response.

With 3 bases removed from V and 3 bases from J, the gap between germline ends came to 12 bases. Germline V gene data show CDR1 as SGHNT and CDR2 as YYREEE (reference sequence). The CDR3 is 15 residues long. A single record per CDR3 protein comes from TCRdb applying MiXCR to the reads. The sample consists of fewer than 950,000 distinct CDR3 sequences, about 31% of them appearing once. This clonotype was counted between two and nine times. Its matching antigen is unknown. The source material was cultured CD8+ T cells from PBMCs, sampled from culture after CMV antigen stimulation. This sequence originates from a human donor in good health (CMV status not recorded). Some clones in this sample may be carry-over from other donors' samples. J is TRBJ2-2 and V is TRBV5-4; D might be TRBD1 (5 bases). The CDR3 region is CASSSVQGYTGELFF. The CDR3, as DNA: TGTGCCAGCAGCTCCGTTCAGGGTTACACCGGGGAGCTGTTTTTT.